Listed below are T cell receptor beta chains from one sample, sequenced in a study of control samples from healthy donors and cancer patients. TCRdb keeps only in-frame clones here, not all; method: immunoSEQ multiplex PCR. The repertoire holds about 120,000 clones, roughly 92% seen once, with about 5.5% in the top ten. Sample: blood. The origin of the receptors is a man between 18 and 35 years old in good health. Each CDR3 is given with its conserved first and last residue. D genes are given only for firm matches. Clone size is shown for a subset of rows, as once, few, many or a class of expanded clone.

>TRBV2|TRBJ2-7|.|.
TGTGCCAGCAGTGACAGGGCGCACGAGCAGTACTTC
CASSDRAHEQYF
>TRBV7-9|TRBJ2-5|TRBD1|.
TGTGCCAGCAGCTTAGAGGCAGGGGGCTGGGAGACCCAGTACTTC
CASSLEAGGWETQYF
>TRBV28|TRBJ2-2|.|.
TGTGCCAGCAGTTTATACCCCGGGGAGCTGTTTTTT
CASSLYPGELFF
>TRBV9|TRBJ2-1|.|.
TGTGCCAGCAGCCCCACTGGTAGTATGGGCGAGCAGTTCTTC
CASSPTGSMGEQFF
>TRBV6-6|TRBJ1-5|TRBD1|.
TGTGCCAGCACCTTTGGGACAGGGAATCAGCCCCAGCATTTT
CASTFGTGNQPQHF
>TRBV6-6|TRBJ2-3|TRBD2|.
TGTGCCAGCATTCGGGGACTAGCGGGGGGACATCCCACAGATACGCAGTATTTT
CASIRGLAGGHPTDTQYF
>TRBV18|TRBJ2-5|.|.
TGTGCCAGCTCACCGGCAGGGAAAGAGACCCAGTACTTC
CASSPAGKETQYF
>TRBV20-1|TRBJ1-1|TRBD1|.
TGCAGTGCTAGTACAGGGGGCCCTGAAGCTTTCTTT
CSASTGGPEAFF
>TRBV9|TRBJ2-3|.|.
TGTGCCAGCAGCGTAGCGTGGGACCGCACAGATACGCAGTATTTT
CASSVAWDRTDTQYF
>TRBV6-4|TRBJ1-1|.|once
TGTGCCAGCAGTCCGGCCAGGGGATATGAAGCTTTCTTT
CASSPARGYEAFF
>TRBV19|TRBJ2-7|.|.
TGTGCCAGTAGTAGCTCCTACGAGCAGTACTTC
CASSSSYEQYF
>TRBV2|TRBJ2-5|TRBD1|.
TGTGCCAGCAGGGGGACAGGGGCAGAGACCCAGTACTTC
CASRGTGAETQYF
>TRBV19|TRBJ1-1|TRBD1|.
TGTGCCAGTAGTCCCAACAGGGGGCTGAACACTGAAGCTTTCTTT
CASSPNRGLNTEAFF
>TRBV30|TRBJ2-5|.|.
TGTGCCTGGAGTATACAGTCAGGGGAGACCCAGTACTTC
CAWSIQSGETQYF
>TRBV19|TRBJ1-6|.|.
TGTGCCAGTAGTAAACGAGACAGGAGCTCCTATAATTCACCCCTCCACTTT
CASSKRDRSSYNSPLHF
>TRBV7-2|TRBJ1-2|TRBD1|once
TGTGCCAGCAGCTTGGTGACAGGGCTGAACTATGGCTACACCTTC
CASSLVTGLNYGYTF
>TRBV15|TRBJ2-5|TRBD2|.
TGTGCCACCAGCAGAGATTGGGCTAGCGGGGGCCTTCAAGAGACCCAGTACTTC
CATSRDWASGGLQETQYF
>TRBV30|TRBJ2-1|TRBD2|once
TGTGCCTGGGGAAAGGGACTAGCGGGGGGCGGGCAGTTCTTC
CAWGKGLAGGGQFF
>TRBV2|TRBJ2-5|.|few
TGTGCCAGCAGTGAACCTTTCGAAGAGACCCAGTACTTC
CASSEPFEETQYF
>TRBV25-1|TRBJ1-2|TRBD1|.
TGTGCCAGCAGTGCAGGGGGGGGCCTTGGCTACACCTTC
CASSAGGGLGYTF
>TRBV3-1/TRBV3-2|TRBJ2-2|.|once
TGTGCCAGCAGCCAAGATCGCGGGGCCGGGGAGCTGTTTTTT
CASSQDRGAGELFF
>TRBV4-2|TRBJ1-2|.|.
TGTGCCAGCAGCCAATCAATACCGGGCCTTTTTTATGGCTACACCTTC
CASSQSIPGLFYGYTF
>TRBV2|TRBJ1-3|.|.
TGTGCCAGCTCAGGCGCCTCTGGAAACACCATATATTTT
CASSGASGNTIYF
>TRBV3-1/TRBV3-2|TRBJ1-2|.|.
TGTGCCAGCAGCCAAGATACTTTCTCTGGCTACACCTTC
CASSQDTFSGYTF
>TRBV13|TRBJ1-3|.|.
TGTGCCAGCAGCCTCAACAGGGCCAACTCTGGAAACACCATATATTTT
CASSLNRANSGNTIYF
>TRBV7-9|TRBJ2-7|.|.
TGTGCCAGCAGCTTAGGTAGGGGTATAATCGACTACGAGCAGTACTTC
CASSLGRGIIDYEQYF
>TRBV6-5|TRBJ2-3|TRBD2|.
TGTGCCAGCAGACTAACTAGCGGGGGGACAGATACGCAGTATTTT
CASRLTSGGTDTQYF
>TRBV29-1|TRBJ2-7|.|.
TGCAGCGTCCAAACAGGTGACGAGCAGTACTTC
CSVQTGDEQYF
>TRBV6-5|TRBJ2-3|TRBD2|.
TGTGCCAGCAGTCAGACTAGCGGGGGAGGTGATACGCAGTATTTT
CASSQTSGGGDTQYF
>TRBV2|TRBJ2-7|TRBD2|.
TGTGCCAGCAAACCGGGACTAGCGGGCCATAGGTCCTACGAGCAGTACTTC
CASKPGLAGHRSYEQYF
>TRBV5-1|TRBJ1-1|.|.
TGCGCCAGCAGCATATACGACGGGCTCGAAGCTTTCTTT
CASSIYDGLEAFF
>TRBV7-9|TRBJ2-6|.|.
TGTGCCAGCAGCTTATCGGTGTCCTCTGGGGCCAACGTCCTGACTTTC
CASSLSVSSGANVLTF
>TRBV9|TRBJ2-2|TRBD1|.
TGTGCCAGCAGCATAGCCGGGGACAGGTACACCGGGGAGCTGTTTTTT
CASSIAGDRYTGELFF
>TRBV6-1|TRBJ2-1|.|.
TGTGCCAGCAGTGAAACCGTCGGGAGAGAGCAGTTCTTC
CASSETVGREQFF
>TRBV3-1/TRBV3-2|TRBJ2-6|.|.
TGTGCCAGCAGCCAAGTGTTGACTGGGGCCAACGTCCTGACTTTC
CASSQVLTGANVLTF
>TRBV7-2|TRBJ2-1|TRBD2|.
TGTGCCAGCAGCTTCACGGGGGGGTCCTACAATGAGCAGTTCTTC
CASSFTGGSYNEQFF
>TRBV9|TRBJ2-6|.|.
TGTGCCAGCAGCGTAGGGCATTGGGGGTCTGGGGCCAACGTCCTGACTTTC
CASSVGHWGSGANVLTF
>TRBV7-2|TRBJ2-5|TRBD2|.
TGTGCCAGCAGCTTATTTACGGGGGGACAAGAGACCCAGTACTTC
CASSLFTGGQETQYF
>TRBV4-2|TRBJ1-2|.|.
TGTGCCAGCAGCCAAGCGGGTGTCAGGGGCTATGGCTACACCTTC
CASSQAGVRGYGYTF
>TRBV2|TRBJ1-1|.|.
TGTGCCAGCAGGGACAGGAACACTGAAGCTTTCTTT
CASRDRNTEAFF
>TRBV9|TRBJ1-4|.|.
TGTGCCAGCAGCGTACGCGGTACAGGTAATGAAAAACTGTTTTTT
CASSVRGTGNEKLFF
>TRBV7-2|TRBJ2-7|TRBD2|.
TGTGCCAGCAGCTTAACTAGCGGGGGCTACGAGCAGTACTTC
CASSLTSGGYEQYF
>TRBV6-6|TRBJ1-1|TRBD1|.
TGTGCCAGCAGTCCCGGACAGGGCGGTGAAGCTTTCTTT
CASSPGQGGEAFF
>TRBV24-1|TRBJ2-7|.|few
TGTGCCACCAGTGACATTTTAGGCAGGGGATCCTACGAGCAGTACTTC
CATSDILGRGSYEQYF
>TRBV6-5|TRBJ1-1|.|once
TGTGCCAGCAGTTACCGAGTGGAAAGGTTAACTGAAGCTTTCTTT
CASSYRVERLTEAFF
>TRBV7-2|TRBJ2-3|.|.
TGTGCCAGCAGCTTAAACGGGCGCACAGATACGCAGTATTTT
CASSLNGRTDTQYF
>TRBV18|TRBJ1-1|.|.
TGTGCCAGCTCATCGTCTCAGTCTCGCAACACTGAAGCTTTCTTT
CASSSSQSRNTEAFF
>TRBV7-2|TRBJ1-1|.|.
TGTGCCAGCAGCAGAAGGGTGAACACTGAAGCTTTCTTT
CASSRRVNTEAFF
>TRBV18|TRBJ1-6|.|.
TGTGCCAGCTCACCTAACGGACTGAACGTAGGGAATTCACCCCTCCACTTT
CASSPNGLNVGNSPLHF
>TRBV5-5|TRBJ2-6|.|.
TGTGCCAGCAGGATCTCTGGGGCCAACGTCCTGACTTTC
CASRISGANVLTF
>TRBV30|TRBJ2-1|TRBD2|.
TGTGCCTGGAGTGCAGTAGCGGGGGAACAGTTCTTC
CAWSAVAGEQFF